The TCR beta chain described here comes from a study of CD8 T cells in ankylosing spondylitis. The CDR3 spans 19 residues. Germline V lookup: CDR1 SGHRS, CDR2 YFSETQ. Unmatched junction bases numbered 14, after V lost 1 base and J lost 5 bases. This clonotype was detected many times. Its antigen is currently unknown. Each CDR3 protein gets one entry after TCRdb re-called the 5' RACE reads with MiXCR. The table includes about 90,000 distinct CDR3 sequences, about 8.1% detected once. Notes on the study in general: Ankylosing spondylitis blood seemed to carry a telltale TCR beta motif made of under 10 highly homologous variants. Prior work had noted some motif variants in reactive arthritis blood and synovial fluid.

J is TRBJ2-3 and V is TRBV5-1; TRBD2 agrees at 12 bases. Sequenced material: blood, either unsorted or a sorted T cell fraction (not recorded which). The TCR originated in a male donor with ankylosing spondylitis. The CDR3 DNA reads TGCGCCAGCAGCTTGTGGGAGACTAGCGGGAGAGGTGTCGGAGATACGCAGTATTTT. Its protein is CASSLWETSGRGVGDTQYF.